The clone carrying this T cell receptor (beta chain) was seen only once. Its antigen remains unidentified. The data derive from a study of cytomegalovirus exposure and HLA in healthy donors. Study-wide background: A subsequent analysis stated that the 110 or so validation repertoires were run on the same platform as the 550 to 750 first-cohort repertoires.

Broader study findings: Usually a TCR sequence was rare, but some public TCRs were found in many donors. Researchers catalogued 160 or so TCR beta chains as cytomegalovirus-associated. In vitro checks showed that a few CMV-associated chains really do target CMV antigens.

Some clones are missing from TCRdb's copy, which holds only in-frame ones; the method was immunoSEQ multiplex PCR. The sample shows fewer than 200,000 clones, 85% to 90% of them seen only once. Germline V CDR1 and CDR2: LGHNA, YSLEER. The V and J ends lost 1 base and 5 bases, in that order; junction bases with no gene match: 6. CDR3 size: 16 residues. The sample taken for sequencing was PBMCs. The rearrangement links TRBV4-3 to TRBJ2-2; 8 bases map to TRBD1. This receptor was obtained from a woman younger than 30 in good health and CMV-seropositive. The CDR3 spells CASSQVWTGQTGELFF. CDR3 sequence (DNA): TGCGCCAGCAGCCAAGTATGGACAGGGCAAACCGGGGAGCTGTTTTTT.